One sample yielded the 31 T cell receptor beta chains listed below, sequenced in a study of shared clonotypes between healthy human individuals (dated by TCRdb to about 2020). The method behind the library was the immunoSEQ multiplex PCR assay. TCRdb's version of the immuneACCESS table is confined to in-frame rearrangements and falls short of the full clone set. An unresolved V gene accounts for under half of the shortfall where checked; the remainder is of unknown origin. The sample table lists approximately 740,000 clones, over 90% of them with a count of one. The top ten clonotypes cover less than 25% of the sample. CD8 naive samples were CD45RO-negative cells positively selected for CCR7, giving a CD45RA+CCR7+ population that excluded TemRA cells. The specimen sequenced was naive CD8+ T cells sorted from blood. Per the publication, the cell subset or site label means: CD45RA+CCR7+. These receptors originate from a man aged 30 to 39 in good health.

V usage is TRBV6-6 and J usage is TRBJ2-1, with 10 positions matching TRBD2. Germline-derived CDR1 and CDR2 are MNHNY and SVGAGI (reference sequence). Trimming removed 2 bases from V and 8 bases from J; junction bases left unmatched: 6. The CDR3 has 15 amino acids. CDR3: CASSYGTSGRDEQFF. DNA of the CDR3: TGTGCCAGCAGTTACGGCACGAGCGGGAGGGATGAGCAGTTCTTC.

The V and J genes are TRBV13 and TRBJ1-1; 7 nucleotides align to TRBD1. Trimming took 0 bases from V and 5 from J; bases not matched to a gene: 18. CDR3 size: 19 residues. Germline loops: CDR1 PRHDT, CDR2 FYEKMQ (reference sequence). The CDR3 DNA sequence: TGTGCCAGCAGCTTAGGTTTGAGACAGGGCGGTTCCCAGGCGACTGAAGCTTTCTTT. This sequence encodes CASSLGLRQGGSQATEAFF.

This rearrangement joins TRBV10-3 to TRBJ2-3; 7 bases fit TRBD2. Germline V gene lookup returns CDR1 ENHRY and CDR2 SYGVKD. The CDR3 consists of 15 residues. After removal of 4 bases from V and 0 bases from J, the junction contained 4 bases not matched to a gene. This CDR3 is CAISGLAASTDTQYF. DNA for the CDR3: TGTGCCATCAGTGGCCTAGCGGCAAGCACAGATACGCAGTATTTT.

With regard to this clone: This sample includes further DNA sequences coding for the same CDR3. This chain links TRBV29-1 with TRBJ2-7; 10 bases map to TRBD2. V lost 1 base to trimming and J lost 7 bases; unmatched junction nucleotides: 7. The CDR3 extends over 14 amino acids. The germline CDR1 and CDR2 sequences are SQVTM and ANQGSEA. CDR3 nucleotides: TGCAGCGTTGAAGGGCTAGCGGGAGAGTATGAGCAGTACTTC. Translated: CSVEGLAGEYEQYF.

The chain couples TRBV19 to TRBJ2-7; the D gene is possibly TRBD2 (5 bases). V shed 7 bases and J shed 0 bases, with 10 bases lying between them. CDR1 and CDR2 from the germline V gene are LNHDA and SQIVND (reference sequence). This CDR3 has 13 amino acids. The CDR3 here is CASNGEPSYEQYF. The CDR3 DNA reads TGTGCCAGTAACGGGGAGCCCTCCTACGAGCAGTACTTC.

The rearrangement uses TRBV2 and TRBJ1-2, with D unresolved. Trimming took off 0 bases at V and 12 bases at J, with 11 bases between the two ends. Germline loops: CDR1 SNHLY, CDR2 FYNNEI. The CDR3 is made up of 12 amino acids. The CDR3 is CASSEATPIDTF. The DNA for the CDR3 is TGTGCCAGCAGTGAAGCTACCCCCATCGACACCTTC.

J is TRBJ2-5 and V is TRBV6-6; no definite D call. This CDR3 spans 14 amino acids. Trimming left V 0 bases short and J 5 bases short, with 10 bases between. Germline V gives CDR1 MNHNY, CDR2 SVGAGI (reference sequence). The CDR3 coding sequence is TGTGCCAGCAGTTACTCTGGGCCACGGGAGACCCAGTACTTC. It codes for CASSYSGPRETQYF.

This chain connects TRBV19 to TRBJ2-3, with a possible D match to TRBD1 (6 bases). Looked up from germline, CDR1 is LNHDA and CDR2 is SQIVND (reference sequence). CDR3 length: 13 residues. V lost 4 bases, J lost 4 bases, and 9 bases lay in between. The CDR3 DNA reads as TGTGCCAGTAGTAGCGGACAGTCAGATACGCAGTATTTT. It is translated as CASSSGQSDTQYF. Full variable domain (outside the CDR3, taken from reference TRBV19 and TRBJ2-3): DGGITQSPKYLFRKEGQNVTLSCEQNLNHDAMYWYRQDPGQGLRLIYYSQIVNDFQKGDIAEGYSVSREKKESFPLTVTSAQKNPTAFYLCASSSGQSDTQYFGPGTRLTVL.

The V gene is TRBV27, the J gene TRBJ2-1; the D is unclear. Trimming pared 2 bases from V and 8 bases from J, leaving 10 bases between. The germline CDR1 and CDR2 sequences are MNHEY and SMNVEV (reference sequence). CDR3 length: 13 amino acids. The CDR3 coding sequence is TGTGCCAGCAGTTTAGGTGTCGTCTATGAGCAGTTCTTC. This encodes CASSLGVVYEQFF.

The chain links TRBV6-5 to TRBJ2-3; 7 bases are shared with TRBD1. The CDR3 is made up of 15 amino acids. CDR1 and CDR2 (germline): MNHEY, SVGAGI. The V segment lost 6 bases and the J segment 1 base; nucleotides outside the gene matches: 7. The CDR3 region is CASRGQGVGTDTQYF. The DNA of the CDR3 is TGTGCCAGCAGGGGGCAGGGGGTGGGCACAGATACGCAGTATTTT.

The rearrangement joins TRBV10-1 to TRBJ2-1; D perhaps matches TRBD2 (5 bases). V lost 0 bases and J 2 bases, leaving 14 bases between the germline ends. This CDR3 region has 17 residues. Germline V gives CDR1 WNHNN, CDR2 SYGVQD (reference sequence). DNA for the CDR3: TGCGCCAGCAGTGAGTCGCGGGCCGGCCGCACCTACAATGAGCAGTTCTTC. The encoded protein is CASSESRAGRTYNEQFF.

The V and J genes are TRBV19 and TRBJ2-7, with 10 bases fitting TRBD2. The CDR3 spans 15 residues. Germline-derived CDR1 and CDR2 are LNHDA and SQIVND (reference sequence). Trimming took 5 bases from V and 0 from J; bases not matched to a gene: 4. CDR3 in DNA: TGTGCCAGTAGTTTCGCTAGCGGGAGCTCCTACGAGCAGTACTTC. Amino acid sequence: CASSFASGSSYEQYF.

The chain has TRBV14 and TRBJ2-7; D uncertain. The CDR3 covers 14 residues. Deletions cut 4 bases from V and 2 bases from J, with 12 bases between. From germline, CDR1 is SGHDN and CDR2 FVKESK. The CDR3 nucleotides read TGTGCCAGCAGCCTAGACGACGTTCCCTACGAGCAGTACTTC. It translates to CASSLDDVPYEQYF.

The J gene is TRBJ2-7, the V gene TRBV13, with TRBD1 matching 7 bases. The junction had 4 bases not matched to a gene; V was cut back by 5 bases and J by 3 bases. This CDR3 region has 13 residues. Germline assignment: CDR1 PRHDT and CDR2 FYEKMQ (reference sequence). Here the CDR3 DNA reads TGTGCCAGCAGCCGACAGGGCTTCTACGAGCAGTACTTC. As protein: CASSRQGFYEQYF.

The rearrangement links TRBV7-9 to TRBJ2-1, with 7 nucleotides matching TRBD2. Germline lookup yields CDR1 SEHNR and CDR2 FQNEAQ (reference sequence). Trimming cost V 7 bases and J 1 base; bases outside gene matches: 7. This CDR3 region has 15 residues. The CDR3 DNA reads TGTGCCAGCACCCCGGCGGGAGTGTCCTACAATGAGCAGTTCTTC. Translated: CASTPAGVSYNEQFF.

The chain combines TRBV2 with TRBJ1-2, with 7 positions matching TRBD1. V dropped 8 bases and J dropped 4; count of bases not matched to a gene: 7. The germline V gene encodes CDR1 SNHLY and CDR2 FYNNEI. The CDR3 contains 13 residues. CDR3 protein: CASFDRETYGYTF. The DNA of the CDR3 is TGTGCCAGCTTCGACAGGGAAACCTATGGCTACACCTTC.

J is TRBJ1-1 and V is TRBV10-3; D remains ambiguous. The V and J ends lost 2 bases and 8 bases respectively, with 9 bases between them. Germline V gene data show CDR1 as ENHRY and CDR2 as SYGVKD. The CDR3 is 12 residues long. Here the CDR3 reads CAISEDWPEAFF. In DNA, the CDR3 is TGTGCCATCAGTGAGGACTGGCCCGAAGCTTTCTTT.

The chain uses TRBV7-6 and TRBJ2-1, with D possibly matching TRBD2 (6 bases). The CDR3 spans 16 residues. The germline gives CDR1 SGHVS, CDR2 FNYEAQ. V was trimmed by 5 bases and J by 6 bases, leaving 20 bases between them. The CDR3 DNA reads as TGTGCCAGCAGCCCTTTCGGCGGGGAAGACGTCAATGAGCAGTTCTTC. Translating it yields CASSPFGGEDVNEQFF.

In its sample, this clone was seen once. The chain uses TRBV6-6 and TRBJ2-7; 7 positions agree with TRBD1. Losses at the gene ends were 0 bases for V and 5 bases for J; bases not matched to a gene: 10. CDR1 and CDR2 from the germline V gene are MNHNY and SVGAGI (reference sequence). This CDR3 region has 16 residues. The CDR3 nucleotides are TGTGCCAGCAGTTACTCGGCCGAGGACAGGTCCCACGAGCAGTACTTC. Its protein product is CASSYSAEDRSHEQYF.

This chain connects TRBV9 to TRBJ1-3, with D possibly being TRBD1 (6 bases). Between the trimmed V and J ends, which lost 0 bases and 1 base, there was a span of 11 bases. Germline loops: CDR1 SGDLS, CDR2 YYNGEE. This CDR3 has 16 amino acids. This CDR3 is CASSVDGGESGNTIYF. The CDR3 bases are TGTGCCAGCAGCGTAGACGGGGGCGAATCTGGAAACACCATATATTTT.

This clone has a single count. The genes are TRBV9 and TRBJ2-3; no clear D. V shed 4 bases and J shed 3 bases, with 12 bases lying between them. CDR1 and CDR2 (germline): SGDLS, YYNGEE. CDR3 length: 14 amino acids. The CDR3 DNA reads TGTGCCAGCAGCTCCTTCACGTCAACAGATACGCAGTATTTT. Translation gives CASSSFTSTDTQYF.

The chain carries TRBV27 and TRBJ2-1; TRBD2 matches at 7 bases. Germline CDR1 reads MNHEY; CDR2 reads SMNVEV (reference sequence). V shed 2 bases and J 8 bases; nucleotides not matched to a gene: 3. This CDR3 comprises 13 residues. CDR3 bases: TGTGCCAGCAGTTTAGTTCTAGCGGATGAGCAGTTCTTC. This codes for CASSLVLADEQFF.

CDR3 in amino acids: CASSQDLGGLAKNIQYF. In DNA, the CDR3 is TGCGCCAGCAGCCAAGATCTGGGGGGATTAGCCAAAAACATTCAGTACTTC. This sequence joins TRBV4-3 and TRBJ2-4; the D gene is possibly TRBD2 (6 bases). CDR3 length: 17 residues. Trimming removed 0 bases at V and 0 bases at J, with 12 bases between. Germline V gene lookup returns CDR1 LGHNA and CDR2 YSLEER.

This rearrangement joins TRBV9 to TRBJ2-3; D possibly corresponds to TRBD2 (5 bases). V dropped 4 bases and J dropped 0 bases, with 15 bases sitting between them. The CDR3 is 16 residues long. Germline assignment: CDR1 SGDLS and CDR2 YYNGEE. CDR3 bases: TGTGCCAGCAGCTCCCGGACTGGTTCTAGCACAGATACGCAGTATTTT. Its protein product is CASSSRTGSSTDTQYF.

V is TRBV9 and J is TRBJ1-2, with D uncertain. The V gene's germline CDR1 is SGDLS and CDR2 YYNGEE. This CDR3 is built from 17 residues. The germline V and J ends were trimmed by 3 bases and 1 base, with 19 bases remaining between them. Here the CDR3 DNA reads TGTGCCAGCAGCGGAGACGTAGGAGACCTGATTAACTATGGCTACACCTTC. The encoded protein is CASSGDVGDLINYGYTF.

The chain couples TRBV29-1 to TRBJ2-1; D uncertain. Per germline, CDR1 SQVTM and CDR2 ANQGSEA. The CDR3 extends over 15 amino acids. V was pared by 7 bases and J by 1 base, with 17 bases between. The CDR3 coding sequence is TGCAGCGGAACCCTATGGGATGATTCCTACAATGAGCAGTTCTTC. Protein product: CSGTLWDDSYNEQFF.

V gene TRBV7-9 combines with J gene TRBJ2-1, with D possibly TRBD2 on 6 matching bases. This CDR3 is built from 13 residues. The germline gives CDR1 SEHNR, CDR2 FQNEAQ (reference sequence). V was cut by 5 bases and J by 10 bases, with 15 bases left in between. This CDR3 is CASSHSHGGEQFF. Here the CDR3 DNA reads TGTGCCAGCAGCCACTCCCACGGAGGGGAGCAGTTCTTC.

The V gene is TRBV15, the J gene TRBJ1-3; D is ambiguous. This CDR3 region has 15 residues. The V gene lost 3 bases and the J gene lost 4 bases, with 13 bases spanning the gap. Germline lookup yields CDR1 LNHNV and CDR2 YYDKDF (reference sequence). CDR3 amino acids: CATSSLTVFGNTIYF. The CDR3 coding sequence is TGTGCCACCAGCAGCCTTACGGTATTCGGAAACACCATATATTTT. Full variable domain (missing parts from reference TRBV15 and TRBJ1-3): DAMVIQNPRYQVTQFGKPVTLSCSQTLNHNVMYWYQQKSSQAPKLLFHYYDKDFNNEADTPDNFQSRRPNTSFCFLDIRSPGLGDTAMYLCATSSLTVFGNTIYFGEGSWLTVV.

The chain recombines TRBV9 with TRBJ1-3, with TRBD1 matching over 10 bases. With 0 bases clipped from V and 1 base from J, the junction kept 4 bases outside the gene matches. The CDR3 sequence is 17 residues long. Germline V gives CDR1 SGDLS, CDR2 YYNGEE. CDR3 sequence: CASSVEGTGASGNTIYF. The CDR3, as DNA: TGTGCCAGCAGCGTAGAAGGGACAGGGGCGTCTGGAAACACCATATATTTT.

This sequence joins TRBV11-2 and TRBJ2-7; no firm D call. Germline lookup yields CDR1 SGHAT and CDR2 FQNNGV. The V end lost 5 bases, the J end lost 4 bases, and 9 bases lay between the germline ends. This CDR3 has 12 residues. This CDR3 reads CASSPQDYEQYF. CDR3 in DNA: TGTGCCAGCAGCCCCCAGGATTACGAGCAGTACTTC.

Written as DNA, the CDR3 is TGTGCCAGCAGCACTCGAGACAGCAAAAACATTCAGTACTTC. It encodes CASSTRDSKNIQYF. V is TRBV7-8 and J is TRBJ2-4; TRBD1 is a possible D gene (5 bases). Germline CDR1 and CDR2: SGHVS and FQNEAQ. Trimming left V 5 bases short and J 3 bases short, with 11 bases between. The CDR3 totals 14 residues.